The 22 T cell receptor beta chains below all came from one sample that was sequenced in a study of blood T cells in healthy people across ages. Through a sample-barcoded 5' primer and a J-beta primer mix, a second PCR was run for 7 to 11 cycles. TCRdb processed the 5' RACE reads anew with MiXCR; each CDR3 protein has one entry. This sample has about 1.7 million distinct CDR3 sequences, with roughly 27% found just once. What was sequenced was blood. Every receptor here comes from a young woman in good health.

Concerning this clonotype itself: A much larger clone lies one base from this, so it may be a read error. The genes are TRBV15 and TRBJ2-7; 7 bases align to TRBD1. Germline V gene lookup returns CDR1 LNHNV and CDR2 YYDKDF (reference sequence). The CDR3 has 15 residues. The DNA for the CDR3 is TGTGCCACCAGCAACGGACAGGTAGTAAGGTACGGGCAGTACTTC. Residues: CATSNGQVVRYGQYF.

Concerning this clonotype: At one end, the junction sequence differs from germline, possibly due to a read error. This sequence joins TRBV14 and TRBJ1-2; no clear D. From germline, CDR1 is SGHDN and CDR2 FVKESK. This CDR3 has 15 amino acids. Here the CDR3 reads CVSSQDLRAAGGYTF. The CDR3 nucleotides are TGTGTCAGCAGCCAAGACCTTAGGGCGGCGGGGGGCTACACCTTC.

The genes are TRBV24-1 and TRBJ1-5; D possibly corresponds to TRBD1 (5 bases). This CDR3 region has 15 residues. From germline, CDR1 is KGHDR and CDR2 SFDVKD. The ends were cut back, 9 bases at V and 0 bases at J, with 14 bases in the middle. CDR3: CATARGDSSNQPQHF. The CDR3 region has the DNA TGTGCCACCGCCCGGGGGGATTCTAGCAATCAGCCCCAGCATTTT.

The chain is built from TRBV30 and TRBJ1-5; weak D call: TRBD1 (5 bases). With 4 bases removed from V and 4 bases from J, the gap between germline ends came to 17 bases. CDR3 length: 15 residues. CDR1 is GTSNPN and CDR2 is SVGIG in the germline V gene (reference sequence). The CDR3 here is CAWMGPWYFNQPQHF. CDR3 bases: TGTGCCTGGATGGGGCCGTGGTATTTTAATCAGCCCCAGCATTTT.

The chain joins TRBV6-2 or TRBV6-3 to TRBJ2-5, with D perhaps TRBD1 (5 bases). Germline V gene data show CDR1 as MNHEY and CDR2 as SVGEGT. V was trimmed by 0 bases and J by 5 bases, leaving 13 bases between them. The CDR3 runs 15 residues. The CDR3 loop is CASSYSWQGSETQYF. In DNA, the CDR3 is TGTGCCAGCAGTTACTCTTGGCAGGGTAGCGAGACCCAGTACTTC.

In this sample, this clonotype turned up a few times. The chain has TRBV27 and TRBJ2-1; D gene uncertain. The J call could be wrong; TRBJ2-7 is a better fit for the DNA end. This CDR3 comprises 14 residues. Germline lookup yields CDR1 MNHEY and CDR2 SMNVEV (reference sequence). The CDR3 sequence is CASSLRGYYNEQYF. In DNA, the CDR3 is TGTGCCAGCAGTTTGAGAGGATACTACAATGAGCAGTACTTC.

The gene calls are TRBV24-1 and TRBJ2-4, with a weak D call TRBD2 (5 bases). Germline V gene lookup returns CDR1 KGHDR and CDR2 SFDVKD. The CDR3 extends over 16 amino acids. Between the trimmed V and J ends, which lost 4 bases and 6 bases, there was a span of 18 bases. The CDR3 loop is CATSERPGLGGNIQYF. The CDR3 nucleotides read TGTGCCACCAGTGAGCGCCCGGGTCTTGGAGGAAACATTCAGTACTTC.

Turning to this clonotype: At one of its ends the junction is not consistent with the germline gene, which may arise from a read error. The chain employs TRBV7-2 and TRBJ1-2; D call uncertain. The length of the CDR3 is 14 residues. CDR1 is SGHTA, CDR2 FQGNSA, per germline. In nucleotides, the CDR3 is TGTGCCAGCAGCTCCGCGGTCGCTAACTATGGCCACACCTTC. Its translation is CASSSAVANYGHTF.

Note on this clonotype: One junction end disagrees with the germline gene, perhaps due to a read error. The chain joins TRBV20-1 to TRBJ1-5; D might be TRBD1 (5 bases). Germline CDR1 DFQATT, CDR2 SNEGSKA (reference sequence). This CDR3 comprises 13 residues. CDR3 residues: CSDRRGGNQPQHF. The CDR3 nucleotides read TGCAGTGATAGAAGAGGGGGCAATCAGCCCCAGCATTTT.

This clonotype was detected ten times or more. This rearrangement joins TRBV7-9 to TRBJ1-3; D gene unclear. This CDR3 has 15 amino acids. Germline V CDR1 and CDR2: SEHNR, FQNEAQ (reference sequence). V was clipped by 2 bases and J by 0 bases, with 8 bases between them. The CDR3 nucleotides are TGTGCCAGCAGCTTACCACCTAACTCTGGAAACACCATATATTTT. Encoded protein: CASSLPPNSGNTIYF.

V gene TRBV20-1 combines with J gene TRBJ2-3; 12 nucleotides align to TRBD2. Trimming removed 5 bases from V and 2 bases from J; junction bases left unmatched: 5. Germline values: CDR1 DFQATT, CDR2 SNEGSKA (reference sequence). CDR3 size: 15 residues. The CDR3 is CSAPSGGAITDTQYF. CDR3 bases: TGCAGTGCTCCTAGCGGGGGGGCCATCACAGATACGCAGTATTTT.

V gene TRBV6-2 or TRBV6-3 combines with J gene TRBJ2-3, with D possibly called TRBD1 or TRBD2 (5 bases each). Germline V gives CDR1 MNHEY, CDR2 SVGEGT. The V and J ends lost 8 bases and 6 bases respectively, with 21 bases between them. This CDR3 is built from 15 residues. CDR3 amino acids: CASGGTGRRKDTQYF. The CDR3 DNA follows: TGTGCCAGCGGGGGAACGGGAAGGCGGAAGGATACGCAGTATTTT.

This clonotype has just one count. CDR3 sequence: CASSSKTNYGYTF. The DNA of the CDR3 is TGCGCCAGCAGCTCAAAGACGAACTATGGCTACACCTTC. This sequence joins TRBV5-1 and TRBJ1-2; unclear D gene. Germline CDR1 reads SGHRS; CDR2 reads YFSETQ. There are 13 residues in the CDR3. V was cut by 3 bases and J by 2 bases, with 8 bases left in between. The full variable domain, with the rest looked up from reference TRBV5-1 and TRBJ1-2, is KAGVTQTPRYLIKTRGQQVTLSCSPISGHRSVSWYQQTPGQGLQFLFEYFSETQRNKGNFPGRFSGRQFSNSRSEMNVSTLELGDSALYLCASSSKTNYGYTFGSGTRLTVV.

The V gene is TRBV7-9, the J gene TRBJ2-5; D gene unclear. Germline-derived CDR1 and CDR2 are SEHNR and FQNEAQ (reference sequence). The ends were cut back, 0 bases at V and 5 bases at J, with 13 bases in the middle. The CDR3 has 15 residues. CDR3 region: CASSLAAGYGETQYF. In DNA form, the CDR3 reads TGTGCCAGCAGCTTAGCAGCCGGGTACGGGGAGACCCAGTACTTC.

The table lists this clonotype with a few counts. The DNA for the CDR3 is TGTGCCAGCAGCCGTCCACGCGGCACAGATACGCAGTATTTT. This encodes CASSRPRGTDTQYF. The chain is built from TRBV13 and TRBJ2-3; D not resolved. V gave up 5 bases and J gave up 1 base, with 10 bases separating them. The CDR3 spans 14 residues. Germline V CDR1 and CDR2: PRHDT, FYEKMQ (reference sequence).

This chain connects TRBV6-1 to TRBJ2-2; weak D call: TRBD1 (6 bases). The V and J ends lost 7 bases and 2 bases respectively, with 14 bases between them. The germline V gene encodes CDR1 MNHNS and CDR2 SASEGT. The CDR3 runs 15 residues. The CDR3 DNA follows: TGTGCCAGCATCTGGACAGATCGCAACACCGGGGAGCTGTTTTTT. It encodes CASIWTDRNTGELFF.

This chain links TRBV20-1 with TRBJ2-1; tentative D call: TRBD1 (6 bases). V shed 1 base and J shed 5 bases, with 9 bases lying between them. The CDR3 spans 13 residues. Germline V lookup: CDR1 DFQATT, CDR2 SNEGSKA (reference sequence). The CDR3 coding sequence is TGCAGTGCTAGAGGACAGGACAACAATGAGCAGTTCTTC. Residues: CSARGQDNNEQFF.

This clonotype has just a few counts. The rearrangement links TRBV15 to TRBJ1-1; D is unclear. CDR1 is LNHNV and CDR2 is YYDKDF in the germline V gene (reference sequence). The CDR3 loop spans 14 amino acids. V was pared by 0 bases and J by 4 bases, with 9 bases between. The CDR3 sequence is CATSRDHFATEAFF. CDR3 bases: TGTGCCACCAGCAGAGATCATTTCGCCACTGAAGCTTTCTTT. Supplemented by reference TRBV15 and TRBJ1-1, the full variable domain reads DAMVIQNPRYQVTQFGKPVTLSCSQTLNHNVMYWYQQKSSQAPKLLFHYYDKDFNNEADTPDNFQSRRPNTSFCFLDIRSPGLGDTAMYLCATSRDHFATEAFFGQGTRLTVV.

Turning to this clonotype: This may be a read error: a much more frequent sequence differs by one nucleotide. The gene calls are TRBV7-2 and TRBJ2-5; 12 bases map to TRBD2. The end of the DNA aligns better with TRBJ2-7, so the J call may be wrong. In germline, CDR1 is SGHTA, CDR2 FQGNSA. The CDR3 consists of 15 residues. In nucleotides, the CDR3 is TGTGCCTGCAGCACCGGACTAGCGGGAACCTACGAGCAGTACTTC. This encodes CACSTGLAGTYEQYF.

This clonotype was seen ten or more times. V gene TRBV7-9 combines with J gene TRBJ2-1, with 11 bases matching TRBD2. This CDR3 comprises 15 residues. V was pared by 4 bases and J by 4 bases, with 3 bases of the junction left unmatched. Germline CDR1 SEHNR, CDR2 FQNEAQ (reference sequence). The CDR3 DNA reads as TGTGCCAGCAGCTCACTAGCGGGGGAGTACAATGAGCAGTTCTTC. Its protein is CASSSLAGEYNEQFF.

About this clonotype itself: A much larger clone differs by one base, so this may be a read error. The chain carries TRBV11-2 and TRBJ2-3; the match to TRBD2 covers 11 bases. Germline lookup yields CDR1 SGHAT and CDR2 FQNNGV. This CDR3 is built from 18 residues. The V and J ends lost 5 bases and 0 bases, in that order; junction bases with no gene match: 10. As DNA, the CDR3 is TGTGCCAGCAGCCTCCCCCGAGGGACTAGCGGCAGCACAGATACGCAGTATTTT. This gives the protein CASSLPRGTSGSTDTQYF.

The chain uses TRBV5-1 and TRBJ2-5; TRBD1 matches 7 bases. The DNA matches TRBJ2-7 better at its end, which makes the J call doubtful. Per germline, CDR1 SGHRS and CDR2 YFSETQ. The CDR3 is made up of 14 amino acids. CDR3 residues: CASSSGRQGHEQYF. The CDR3 nucleotides are TGCGCCAGCAGCTCGGGCCGACAGGGCCACGAGCAGTACTTC.